The present entry profiles one TCR beta chain with its context. With 5 bases clipped from V and 7 bases from J, the junction kept 6 bases outside the gene matches. The CDR3 has 15 residues. CDR1 is SNHLY, CDR2 FYNNEI, per germline. This sample was taken from a study of blood T cell repertoires in COVID-19. Study information: Samples of COVID-19 (acute and convalescent) were obtained from the United States, Italy and Spain. T cells, B-cell-depleted T cells, or PBMCs provided the cDNA or gDNA that served as material.

The assay was immunoSEQ multiplex PCR, and TCRdb's table has in-frame clones only and misses some. The data show 250,000 to 300,000 clones, approximately 89% seen once. The sequenced sample was peripheral blood. The chain couples TRBV2 to TRBJ2-1; 12 positions agree with TRBD2. The origin of this receptor is a woman aged 30 to 39 with COVID-19, enrolled during active disease. The CDR3 loop is CASSSTSGGGNEQFF. In DNA form, the CDR3 reads TGTGCCAGCAGTTCGACTAGCGGGGGAGGTAATGAGCAGTTCTTC.